These 20 T cell receptor beta chains share one sample of origin, sequenced in a study of spatial heterogeneity in lung cancer. TCRdb reprocessed the 5' RACE reads with MiXCR, giving one entry per CDR3 protein. The table lists roughly 48,000 distinct CDR3 sequences, roughly 5% of them singletons. Time point here: sample taken at primary tumor resection. The study sequenced unsorted whole RNA from tumor, nontumor lung or frozen PBMC. The sequencing used PBMCs, collected at surgery. The receptors originated from a male donor with early-stage non-small cell lung cancer.

This clonotype was detected ten times or more. The chain recombines TRBV20-1 with TRBJ2-3; unclear D gene. V was cut by 6 bases and J by 0 bases, with 10 bases left in between. Germline CDR1 is DFQATT and CDR2 is SNEGSKA (reference sequence). The CDR3 spans 13 residues. For the CDR3, the DNA is TGCAGTGCCCACTCCCGTAGCACAGATACGCAGTATTTT. Encoded protein: CSAHSRSTDTQYF.

This clonotype has at least ten counts. The rearrangement joins TRBV28 to TRBJ1-3; TRBD1 might be the D (6 bases). The CDR3 is made up of 20 amino acids. Germline V CDR1 and CDR2: MDHEN, SYDVKM. With 1 base removed from V and 0 bases from J, the gap between germline ends came to 22 bases. CDR3 in DNA: TGTGCCAGCAGTTTATTATATGGGGGCTACAGGGCCTTCTCTGGAAACACCATATATTTT. Translation: CASSLLYGGYRAFSGNTIYF.

This clonotype showed up many times. The chain recombines TRBV20-1 with TRBJ2-3, with 11 positions matching TRBD2. Germline CDR1 is DFQATT and CDR2 is SNEGSKA (reference sequence). Unmatched junction bases numbered 2, after V lost 5 bases and J lost 4 bases. This CDR3 has 13 residues. CDR3 protein: CSAGTSGADTQYF. The DNA for the CDR3 is TGCAGTGCTGGGACTAGCGGAGCAGATACGCAGTATTTT.

This clonotype was counted ten times or more. V is TRBV7-9 and J is TRBJ2-2; no clear D. This CDR3 contains 14 residues. V was clipped by 8 bases and J by 0 bases, with 10 bases between them. Germline loops: CDR1 SEHNR, CDR2 FQNEAQ (reference sequence). The CDR3 protein is CASGISPNTGELFF. As DNA, the CDR3 is TGTGCCAGCGGGATTAGCCCGAACACCGGGGAGCTGTTTTTT.

This clonotype showed up many times. V is TRBV30 and J is TRBJ2-6, with 8 positions matching TRBD1. CDR3 size: 19 residues. Germline loops: CDR1 GTSNPN, CDR2 SVGIG (reference sequence). The trim removed 3 bases at V and 2 bases at J, leaving 15 bases unmatched. The CDR3 DNA follows: TGTGCCTGGAGCCCTACCCTTGGACAGGGAGGTACTGGGGCCAACGTCCTGACTTTC. This encodes CAWSPTLGQGGTGANVLTF.

Many counts were recorded for this clonotype. The genes are TRBV5-4 and TRBJ2-3; D is ambiguous. CDR1 and CDR2 (germline): SGHNT, YYREEE (reference sequence). This CDR3 has 12 amino acids. The V end was cut by 6 bases, the J end by 1 base, with 6 bases between. CDR3 in amino acids: CASNTGTDTQYF. The CDR3 DNA is TGTGCCAGCAATACGGGCACAGATACGCAGTATTTT.

This clonotype was seen ten or more times. The genes are TRBV19 and TRBJ2-1, with a weak D call TRBD2 (5 bases). Germline loops: CDR1 LNHDA, CDR2 SQIVND (reference sequence). This CDR3 has 17 residues. Trimming stripped 0 bases from V and 2 bases from J, with 14 bases between. The CDR3 nucleotides read TGTGCCAGTAGTATAGAACGGGGTCTCAGGACCTACAATGAGCAGTTCTTC. Its translation: CASSIERGLRTYNEQFF.

This clonotype was counted at least ten times. This chain joins TRBV20-1 and TRBJ2-4; 10 nucleotides line up with TRBD2. CDR3 length: 14 amino acids. V shed 5 bases and J 8 bases; nucleotides not matched to a gene: 9. Germline V gene data show CDR1 as DFQATT and CDR2 as SNEGSKA (reference sequence). CDR3 region: CSARTSGRGDIQYF. The CDR3 DNA reads as TGCAGTGCTCGGACTAGCGGTCGGGGAGACATTCAGTACTTC.

In its sample, this clonotype is medium-sized. The chain has TRBV6-5 and TRBJ2-7; 9 nucleotides line up with TRBD2. The length of the CDR3 is 16 residues. Germline V gene sequence: CDR1 MNHEY, CDR2 SVGAGI. V was pared by 6 bases and J by 7 bases, with 16 bases of the junction left unmatched. CDR3 DNA: TGTGCCAGCAGCACTACTAGCGGGTACTTGGGGTGGGAGCAGTACTTC. This gives the protein CASSTTSGYLGWEQYF.

This clonotype was observed many times. The rearrangement links TRBV20-1 to TRBJ2-1; the match to TRBD2 covers 7 bases. Germline CDR1 is DFQATT and CDR2 is SNEGSKA (reference sequence). The CDR3 covers 14 residues. Trimming at V came to 5 bases and at J to 7 bases, leaving 11 bases not matched to a gene. Written as DNA, the CDR3 is TGCAGTGCTGGCCTAGCGGCAGTAGCAAATGAGCAGTTCTTC. Its protein is CSAGLAAVANEQFF.

This clonotype was recorded many times. This chain uses TRBV24-1 with TRBJ2-1, with 9 bases matching TRBD1. The germline V gene encodes CDR1 KGHDR and CDR2 SFDVKD. This CDR3 region has 16 residues. After removal of 3 bases from V and 7 bases from J, the junction contained 9 bases not matched to a gene. The CDR3 spells CATSDPPGQGVNEQFF. The CDR3, as DNA: TGTGCCACCAGTGATCCCCCGGGACAGGGAGTAAATGAGCAGTTCTTC.

This clonotype showed up many times. The chain joins TRBV7-2 to TRBJ2-3, with unresolved D. The ends were cut back, 2 bases at V and 2 bases at J, with 8 bases in the middle. Germline V gene data show CDR1 as SGHTA and CDR2 as FQGNSA. The CDR3 totals 14 residues. CDR3 bases: TGTGCCAGCAGCTTAAGACCGTTCACAGATACGCAGTATTTT. This sequence encodes CASSLRPFTDTQYF.

In this sample, this clonotype turned up a few times. V and J are TRBV20-1 and TRBJ2-4; possibly TRBD2 for D (6 bases). This CDR3 has 13 amino acids. V shed 0 bases and J shed 5 bases, with 8 bases lying between them. Germline values: CDR1 DFQATT, CDR2 SNEGSKA (reference sequence). CDR3 sequence reads: CSARDGGENIQYF. The DNA of the CDR3 is TGCAGTGCTAGAGATGGAGGGGAAAACATTCAGTACTTC.

V and J are TRBV5-1 and TRBJ2-1; D not certain. V was pared by 3 bases and J by 7 bases, with 5 bases between. CDR1 and CDR2 from the germline V gene are SGHRS and YFSETQ. The CDR3 covers 11 residues. The CDR3: CASSSTNEQFF. CDR3 nucleotide sequence: TGCGCCAGCAGCTCCACGAATGAGCAGTTCTTC.

This clonotype was counted at least ten times. V is TRBV20-1 and J is TRBJ2-5; no firm D call. Trimming pared 5 bases from V and 6 bases from J, leaving 7 bases between. CDR3 length: 10 residues. Germline V gene sequence: CDR1 DFQATT, CDR2 SNEGSKA (reference sequence). In DNA form, the CDR3 reads TGCAGTGCTCTCAAGAAGACCCAGTACTTC. Its translation: CSALKKTQYF.

This clonotype was counted at least ten times. The chain uses TRBV6-2 or TRBV6-3 and TRBJ1-5; D is unclear. There are 12 residues in the CDR3. Looked up from germline, CDR1 is MNHEY and CDR2 is SVGEGT. V lost 6 bases and J lost 12, with 15 bases in between. CDR3 sequence (DNA): TGTGCCAGCAGCCCGAGACCCGAAGACCAGCATTTT. Its protein is CASSPRPEDQHF.

Many counts were recorded for this clonotype. V gene TRBV10-3 combines with J gene TRBJ2-1, with 8 bases lining up with TRBD1. The CDR3 is 13 amino acids. Germline V gene data show CDR1 as ENHRY and CDR2 as SYGVKD. V lost 10 bases, J lost 8 bases, and 10 bases stayed unmatched. The CDR3 bases are TGTGCCACCCACCGCGACAGGGGCGATGAGCAGTTCTTC. This sequence encodes CATHRDRGDEQFF.

This clonotype was seen at least ten times. J is TRBJ1-6 and V is TRBV6-2 or TRBV6-3, with D hard to call. V shed 2 bases and J shed 1 base, with 6 bases lying between them. The CDR3 spans 15 residues. Germline-derived CDR1 and CDR2 are MNHEY and SVGEGT. CDR3 in DNA: TGTGCCAGCAGTTACGGCGCGTCCTATAATTCACCCCTCCACTTT. It is translated as CASSYGASYNSPLHF.

The chain joins TRBV7-8 to TRBJ2-7, with 10 bases matching TRBD1. Losses at the gene ends were 0 bases for V and 2 bases for J; bases not matched to a gene: 4. The CDR3 has 16 residues. Germline assignment: CDR1 SGHVS and CDR2 FQNEAQ. The CDR3 region is CASSLAPGQGPYEQYF. CDR3 bases: TGTGCCAGCAGCTTAGCGCCGGGACAGGGGCCCTACGAGCAGTACTTC. Using reference TRBV7-8 and TRBJ2-7 for the parts outside the CDR3, the full variable domain is GAGVSQSPRYKVAKRGQDVALRCDPISGHVSLFWYQQALGQGPEFLTYFQNEAQLDKSGLPSDRFFAERPEGSVSTLKIQRTQQEDSAVYLCASSLAPGQGPYEQYFGPGTRLTVT.

The V gene is TRBV20-1, the J gene TRBJ2-2; maybe TRBD2 (6 bases). V gave up 2 bases and J gave up 2 bases, with 9 bases separating them. The CDR3 extends over 14 amino acids. The germline gives CDR1 DFQATT, CDR2 SNEGSKA (reference sequence). The CDR3: CSARRGINTGELFF. In DNA, the CDR3 is TGCAGTGCTAGACGGGGGATAAACACCGGGGAGCTGTTTTTT.